These T cell receptor beta chains were read from a single sample in a study of blood T cell repertoires in COVID-19. The repertoire was sequenced with immunoSEQ multiplex PCR; TCRdb's copy has only in-frame clones and lacks some. The table shows approximately 380,000 clones, with 91% occurring only once. Sequencing was performed on PBMCs or T cells enriched from blood (not recorded which). Receptor source: a woman aged 40 to 50 who had been exposed to COVID-19. Each CDR3 is given with its conserved first and last residue. A D gene is named only where the DNA matches it firmly. Not all rows give a size; the values are once, few, many and, for expanded clones, a class.

d_call j_call clone_size v_call cdr3_aa cdr3_nt
NA TRBJ1-3 NA TRBV11-3 CASSTPRRDSGNTIYF TGTGCCAGCAGCACCCCCCGCCGGGACTCTGGAAACACCATATATTTT
TRBD1 TRBJ1-2 NA TRBV2 CASSRTGSYGYTF TGTGCCAGCAGCAGGACAGGTAGTTATGGCTACACCTTC
NA TRBJ2-2 NA TRBV2 CASSEERAGARTGELFF TGTGCCAGCAGTGAAGAGAGGGCGGGGGCGCGGACCGGGGAGCTGTTTTTT
TRBD1 TRBJ1-5 NA TRBV19 CASSTGQGRQPQHF TGTGCCAGTAGTACCGGACAGGGTAGGCAACCCCAGCATTTT
NA TRBJ2-4 once TRBV7-9 CASSFFQRAKNIQYF TGTGCCAGCAGCTTTTTCCAGCGAGCCAAAAACATTCAGTACTTC
TRBD2 TRBJ2-4 few TRBV3-1/TRBV3-2 CASSQNLAVTGIQYF TGTGCCAGCAGCCAAAACCTAGCGGTGACCGGCATTCAGTACTTC
NA TRBJ1-6 once TRBV2 CASSDVTGPNSPLHF TGTGCCAGCAGTGATGTAACAGGACCTAATTCACCCCTCCACTTT
NA TRBJ1-6 NA TRBV5-5 CASSLALQGSSPLHF TGTGCCAGCAGCTTGGCTCTACAGGGTAGTTCACCCCTCCACTTT
TRBD2 TRBJ2-1 NA TRBV27 CASSSGGSSYNEQFF TGTGCCAGCAGCTCGGGAGGTAGCTCCTACAATGAGCAGTTCTTC
NA TRBJ1-1 NA TRBV5-1 CASSYIAGDTEAFF TGCGCCAGCAGCTACATTGCAGGGGACACTGAAGCTTTCTTT
TRBD1 TRBJ1-2 NA TRBV4-3 CASSTGEGFRSGYTF TGCGCCAGCAGTACAGGGGAAGGGTTCAGGAGTGGCTACACCTTC
NA TRBJ1-1 NA TRBV30 CAWRGQGFTEAFF TGTGCCTGGAGGGGGCAGGGTTTTACTGAAGCTTTCTTT
NA TRBJ2-5 NA TRBV5-1 CASSLTTRLQETQYF TGCGCCAGCAGCTTGACCACTAGACTACAAGAGACCCAGTACTTC
NA TRBJ2-1 NA TRBV5-1 CASSLGGAGNEQFF TGCGCCAGCAGCTTAGGAGGGGCCGGAAATGAGCAGTTCTTC
TRBD1 TRBJ2-2 NA TRBV12-5 CASGLTRTGETGELFF TGTGCTAGTGGTTTGACACGGACAGGGGAAACCGGGGAGCTGTTTTTT
TRBD1 TRBJ2-1 once TRBV27 CASSPRDRATNEQFF TGTGCCAGCAGTCCCCGGGACAGGGCGACCAATGAGCAGTTCTTC
TRBD1 TRBJ1-2 NA TRBV19 CASTGEGYGYTF TGTGCCAGCACAGGGGAAGGTTATGGCTACACCTTC
TRBD2 TRBJ2-1 NA TRBV12-5 CASAAWSGRYRDEQFF TGTGCTAGTGCCGCATGGAGCGGGAGGTATAGAGATGAGCAGTTCTTC
NA TRBJ1-2 NA TRBV7-2 CATRPNRVPGGYTF TGTGCCACCCGCCCGAACAGGGTTCCGGGCGGCTACACCTTC
TRBD2 TRBJ2-1 NA TRBV27 CASSLGLAGGGSYNEQFF TGTGCCAGCAGCCTGGGACTAGCGGGGGGAGGCTCCTACAATGAGCAGTTCTTC
NA TRBJ2-7 NA TRBV11-3 CASSLTGNSYEQYF TGTGCCAGCAGCTTAACGGGAAACTCCTACGAGCAGTACTTC
TRBD1 TRBJ2-5 NA TRBV7-3 CASSVTGSETQYF TGTGCCAGCAGCGTGACAGGGTCCGAGACCCAGTACTTC
NA TRBJ1-6 once TRBV6-5 CASSYAGNGDSPLHF TGTGCCAGCAGTTACGCAGGGAACGGAGATTCACCCCTCCACTTT
TRBD2 TRBJ2-2 NA TRBV30 CAWTSGMYTGELFF TGTGCCTGGACAAGCGGGATGTACACCGGGGAGCTGTTTTTT
NA TRBJ2-7 few TRBV7-9 CASSFSAYEQYF TGTGCCAGCAGCTTTTCAGCCTACGAGCAGTACTTC
NA TRBJ2-3 NA TRBV24-1 CATSDLITGKQYF TGTGCCACCAGTGATTTAATTACTGGTAAGCAGTATTTT
TRBD2 TRBJ2-2 NA TRBV2 CASRAVPGLAGALRNTGELFF TGTGCCAGCAGGGCCGTTCCGGGACTAGCGGGGGCCCTTAGGAACACCGGGGAGCTGTTTTTT
NA TRBJ1-2 NA TRBV7-2 CASRRSDRQLYGYTF TGTGCCAGCAGGCGATCTGACAGGCAATTATATGGCTACACCTTC
NA TRBJ1-2 once TRBV7-2 CASSPTQNYGYTF TGTGCCAGCAGCCCCACCCAGAACTATGGCTACACCTTC
NA TRBJ2-3 NA TRBV5-6 CASSFSVVGGGTQYF TGTGCCAGCAGCTTTAGCGTGGTGGGAGGAGGCACGCAGTATTTT
TRBD1 TRBJ2-7 NA TRBV9 CASSVGTGAYEQYF TGTGCCAGCAGCGTAGGGACAGGGGCCTACGAGCAGTACTTC
TRBD1 TRBJ1-6 NA TRBV30 CAWRDRANSPLHF TGTGCCTGGAGGGACAGGGCTAATTCACCCCTCCACTTT
TRBD1 TRBJ1-6 NA TRBV7-2 CASSPRQGLDNSPLHF TGTGCCAGCAGCCCGAGACAGGGTCTCGATAATTCACCCCTCCACTTT
NA TRBJ2-1 NA TRBV30 CAWSVGQLFF TGTGCCTGGAGCGTCGGACAGCTGTTCTTC
TRBD1 TRBJ1-2 few TRBV15 CATSRIRDRVGYTF TGTGCCACCAGCAGAATCCGGGACAGGGTGGGCTACACCTTC
NA TRBJ1-6 NA TRBV4-3 CASSQDVAGNNSPLHF TGCGCCAGCAGCCAAGATGTCGCAGGGAACAATTCACCCCTCCACTTT
NA TRBJ1-4 NA TRBV28 CASSSVAWAKLFF TGTGCCAGCAGTTCGGTCGCCTGGGCAAAACTGTTTTTT
TRBD1 TRBJ1-3 NA TRBV7-2 CASSRDRVADGNTIYF TGTGCCAGCAGCCGGGACAGGGTTGCGGATGGAAACACCATATATTTT
NA TRBJ1-1 NA TRBV4-1 CASSLQPAGVTEAFF TGCGCCAGCAGCCTCCAGCCCGCAGGGGTGACTGAAGCTTTCTTT
NA TRBJ1-2 NA TRBV6-5 CASMKDRASGYTF TGTGCCAGCATGAAGGACAGAGCGAGTGGCTACACCTTC
NA TRBJ1-3 NA TRBV9 CASSVALGNTIYF TGTGCCAGCAGCGTAGCCCTCGGAAACACCATATATTTT
NA TRBJ1-5 NA TRBV19 CASNPDSYSNQPQHF TGTGCCAGTAATCCCGATTCCTATAGCAATCAGCCCCAGCATTTT
NA TRBJ1-1 NA TRBV30 CAWSPRRGAHSATEAFF TGTGCCTGGAGTCCACGGCGGGGGGCGCATAGTGCCACTGAAGCTTTCTTT
TRBD1 TRBJ2-7 NA TRBV2 CAGTTDRASSYEQYF TGTGCCGGCACAACGGACAGGGCTAGCTCCTACGAGCAGTACTTC
TRBD1 TRBJ2-7 NA TRBV11-2 CASRSELGQGRSYEQYF TGTGCCAGCAGATCTGAGCTCGGACAGGGACGGTCCTACGAGCAGTACTTC
NA TRBJ1-1 NA TRBV19 CASSMGGALTEAFF TGTGCCAGTAGTATGGGCGGGGCCCTCACTGAAGCTTTCTTT
NA TRBJ1-1 NA TRBV19 CASNDKSGQTEAFF TGTGCCAGTAACGACAAGTCCGGTCAAACTGAAGCTTTCTTT
TRBD1 TRBJ1-1 NA TRBV19 CASSPRDRGEDTEAFF TGTGCCAGTAGTCCCCGGGACAGGGGAGAGGACACTGAAGCTTTCTTT
TRBD1 TRBJ1-2 NA TRBV11-1 CASSLMDREAGGYTF TGTGCCAGCAGCTTAATGGACAGGGAGGCTGGTGGCTACACCTTC
TRBD2 TRBJ2-1 NA TRBV7-2 CASIYGAGGYNEQFF TGTGCCAGCATTTACGGGGCGGGAGGCTACAATGAGCAGTTCTTC
TRBD2 TRBJ2-3 NA TRBV7-2 CASSRPSGRSPDTQYF TGTGCCAGCAGCCGCCCTAGCGGGAGATCCCCAGATACGCAGTATTTT
TRBD1 TRBJ1-2 NA TRBV18 CASSPRDRGEYGYTF TGTGCCAGCTCACCACGGGACAGGGGGGAGTATGGCTACACCTTC
NA TRBJ1-3 once TRBV6-4 CASSDSALGVGGNTIYF TGTGCCAGCAGTGACTCGGCCCTGGGAGTCGGGGGAAACACCATATATTTT
TRBD1 TRBJ2-5 NA TRBV4-3 CASSQGPTGGGQETQYF TGCGCCAGCAGCCAAGGACCGACAGGGGGCGGCCAAGAGACCCAGTACTTC
NA TRBJ1-1 NA TRBV21-1 CASSKRTTQRDINQNTEAFF TGTGCCAGCAGCAAGAGAACCACCCAACGAGACATCAATCAGAACACTGAAGCTTTCTTT
NA TRBJ1-2 NA TRBV9 CASSGGGQGLGGYTF TGTGCCAGCAGTGGCGGGGGGCAGGGTTTGGGTGGCTACACCTTC
NA TRBJ2-2 once TRBV18 CASSPPASTGELFF TGTGCCAGCTCACCACCGGCTAGCACCGGGGAGCTGTTTTTT
NA TRBJ1-1 NA TRBV7-9 CASNNNVPGGTFF TGTGCCAGCAACAACAACGTCCCCGGGGGAACTTTCTTT
NA TRBJ1-3 NA TRBV19 CASSISTSSGNTIYF TGTGCCAGTAGTATAAGCACGAGCTCTGGAAACACCATATATTTT